The source of this T cell receptor beta chain is a study of PD-1 blockade in classical Hodgkin lymphoma. Study-wide findings and caveats: When nivolumab was started under 1 year after ASCT, patients were excluded. CD4+ but not CD8+ TCR diversity rose significantly by C4D1. Repertoires differed for reasons still undefined, possibly disease activity or prior therapy.

Relapses following autologous stem cell transplantation were seen in all patients, with brentuximab vedotin exposure varying. Relapsed/refractory classical Hodgkin lymphoma patients had complete, partial or progressive responses. Unmatched junction bases numbered 7, after V lost 7 bases and J lost 2 bases. This CDR3 has 14 residues. Germline V CDR1 and CDR2: MGHDK, SYGVNS. Using immunoSEQ multiplex PCR, the repertoire was profiled, and TCRdb retains in-frame clones only, with some absent. The sample lists 110,000 or so clones, 80% to 90% occurring once. Notes on this clone: Its target is unknown.

The chain uses TRBV25-1 and TRBJ2-7; 8 bases map to TRBD1. The material sequenced was peripheral blood mononuclear cells (PBMCs), taken before the second cycle of nivolumab. The clonotype was recovered from a human donor with classical Hodgkin lymphoma. In nucleotides, the CDR3 is TGTGCCAGCACCACGGCAGGGGGCGCCTACGAGCAGTACTTC. This sequence encodes CASTTAGGAYEQYF.